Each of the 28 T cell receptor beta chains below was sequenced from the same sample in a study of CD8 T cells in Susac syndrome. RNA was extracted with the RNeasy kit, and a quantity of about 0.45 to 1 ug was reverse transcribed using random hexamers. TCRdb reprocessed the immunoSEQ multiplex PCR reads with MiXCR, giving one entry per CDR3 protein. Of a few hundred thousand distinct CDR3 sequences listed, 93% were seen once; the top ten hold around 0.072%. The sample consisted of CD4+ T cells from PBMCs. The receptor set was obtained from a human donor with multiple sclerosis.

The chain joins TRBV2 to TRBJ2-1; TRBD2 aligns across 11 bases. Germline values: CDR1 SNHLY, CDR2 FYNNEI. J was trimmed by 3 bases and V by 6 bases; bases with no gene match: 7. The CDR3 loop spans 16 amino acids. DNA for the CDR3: TGTGCCAGCAGGTTAGCGGGAGGGCCAGACTACAATGAGCAGTTCTTC. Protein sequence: CASRLAGGPDYNEQFF.

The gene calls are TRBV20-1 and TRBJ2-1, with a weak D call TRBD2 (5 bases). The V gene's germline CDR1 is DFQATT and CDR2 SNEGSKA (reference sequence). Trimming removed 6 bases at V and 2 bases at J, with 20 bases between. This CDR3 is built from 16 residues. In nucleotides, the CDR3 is TGCAGTGCGGACGAAGGAGGCCCCCCGACCTACAATGAGCAGTTCTTC. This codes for CSADEGGPPTYNEQFF.

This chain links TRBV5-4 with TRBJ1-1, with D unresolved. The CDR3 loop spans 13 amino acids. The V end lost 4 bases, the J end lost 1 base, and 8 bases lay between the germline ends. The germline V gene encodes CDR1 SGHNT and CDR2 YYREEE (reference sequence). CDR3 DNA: TGTGCCAGCAGCCGTCCAGGGAACACTGAAGCTTTCTTT. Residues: CASSRPGNTEAFF.

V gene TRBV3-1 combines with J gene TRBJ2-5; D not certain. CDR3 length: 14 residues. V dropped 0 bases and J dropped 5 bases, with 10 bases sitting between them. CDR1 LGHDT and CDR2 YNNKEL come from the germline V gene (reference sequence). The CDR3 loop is CASSQEGIWETQYF. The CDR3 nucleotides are TGTGCCAGCAGCCAAGAGGGGATTTGGGAGACCCAGTACTTC.

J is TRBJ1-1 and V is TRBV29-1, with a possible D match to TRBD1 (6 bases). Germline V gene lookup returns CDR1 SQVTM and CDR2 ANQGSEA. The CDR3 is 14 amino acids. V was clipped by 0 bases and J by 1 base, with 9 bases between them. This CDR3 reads CSVEDLGGNTEAFF. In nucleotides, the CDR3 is TGCAGCGTTGAAGATCTAGGGGGGAACACTGAAGCTTTCTTT.

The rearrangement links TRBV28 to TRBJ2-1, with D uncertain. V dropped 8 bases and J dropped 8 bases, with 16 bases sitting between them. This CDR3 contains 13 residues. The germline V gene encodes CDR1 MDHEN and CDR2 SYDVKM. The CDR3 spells CASRAPPVYEQFF. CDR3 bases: TGTGCCAGCCGGGCCCCACCGGTGTATGAGCAGTTCTTC.

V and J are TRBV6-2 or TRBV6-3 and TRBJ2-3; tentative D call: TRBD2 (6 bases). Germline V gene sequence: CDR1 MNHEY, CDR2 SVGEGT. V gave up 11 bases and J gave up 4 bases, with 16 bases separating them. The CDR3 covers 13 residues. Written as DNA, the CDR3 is TGTGCCTGCCGGGACTCCAGCGCAGATACGCAGTATTTT. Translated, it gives CACRDSSADTQYF.

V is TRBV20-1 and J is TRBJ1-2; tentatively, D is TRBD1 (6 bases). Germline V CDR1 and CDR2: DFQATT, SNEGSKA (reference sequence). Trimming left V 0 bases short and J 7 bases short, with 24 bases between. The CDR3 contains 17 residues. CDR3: CSARESTYHRDGGGYTF. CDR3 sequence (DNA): TGCAGTGCTAGAGAATCGACATACCACAGGGACGGGGGTGGCTACACCTTC.

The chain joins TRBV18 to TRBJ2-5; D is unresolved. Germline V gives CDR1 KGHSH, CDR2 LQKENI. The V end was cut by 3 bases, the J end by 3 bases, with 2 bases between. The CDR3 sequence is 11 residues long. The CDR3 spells CASSPEETQYF. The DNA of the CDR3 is TGTGCCAGCTCACCTGAAGAGACCCAGTACTTC.

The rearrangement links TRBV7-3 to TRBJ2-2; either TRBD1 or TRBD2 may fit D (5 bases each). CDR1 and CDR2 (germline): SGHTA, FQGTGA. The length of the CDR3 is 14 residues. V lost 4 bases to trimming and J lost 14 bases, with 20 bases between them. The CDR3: CASSSLGTAPDLFF. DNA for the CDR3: TGTGCCAGCAGCTCCCTCGGGACCGCCCCGGACCTGTTTTTT.

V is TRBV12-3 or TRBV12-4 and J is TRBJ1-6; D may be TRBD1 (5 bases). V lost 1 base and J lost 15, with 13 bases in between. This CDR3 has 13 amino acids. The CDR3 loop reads CASSLGSQGHLHF. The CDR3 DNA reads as TGTGCCAGCAGTTTAGGCAGTCAGGGTCACCTCCACTTT.

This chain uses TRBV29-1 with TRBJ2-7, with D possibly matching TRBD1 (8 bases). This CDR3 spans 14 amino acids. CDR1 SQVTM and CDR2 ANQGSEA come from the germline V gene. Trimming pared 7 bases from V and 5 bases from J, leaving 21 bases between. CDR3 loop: CSARGGDRKDEQYF. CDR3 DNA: TGCAGCGCGAGGGGGGGGGACAGGAAGGACGAGCAGTACTTC.

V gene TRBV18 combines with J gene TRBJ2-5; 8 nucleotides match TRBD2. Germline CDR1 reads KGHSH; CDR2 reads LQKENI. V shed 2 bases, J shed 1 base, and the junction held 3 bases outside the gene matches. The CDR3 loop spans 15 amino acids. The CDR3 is CASSPTGGPQETQYF. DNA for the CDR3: TGTGCCAGCTCACCAACGGGAGGGCCCCAAGAGACCCAGTACTTC. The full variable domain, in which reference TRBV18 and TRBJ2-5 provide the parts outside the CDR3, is NAGVMQNPRHLVRRRGQEARLRCSPMKGHSHVYWYRQLPEEGLKFMVYLQKENIIDESGMPKERFSAEFPKEGPSILRIQQVVRGDSAAYFCASSPTGGPQETQYFGPGTRLLVL.

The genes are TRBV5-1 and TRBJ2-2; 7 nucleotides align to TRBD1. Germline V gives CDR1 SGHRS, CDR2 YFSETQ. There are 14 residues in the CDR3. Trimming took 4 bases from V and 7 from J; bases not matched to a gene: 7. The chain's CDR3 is CASSPTGIDGELFF. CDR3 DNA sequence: TGCGCCAGCAGCCCGACAGGGATTGACGGGGAGCTGTTTTTT.

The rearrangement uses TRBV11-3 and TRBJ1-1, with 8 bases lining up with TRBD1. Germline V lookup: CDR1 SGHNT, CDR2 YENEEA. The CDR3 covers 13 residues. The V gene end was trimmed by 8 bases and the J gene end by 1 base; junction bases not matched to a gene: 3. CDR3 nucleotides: TGTGCCAGCCGGACAGGGAGGAACACTGAAGCTTTCTTT. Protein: CASRTGRNTEAFF.

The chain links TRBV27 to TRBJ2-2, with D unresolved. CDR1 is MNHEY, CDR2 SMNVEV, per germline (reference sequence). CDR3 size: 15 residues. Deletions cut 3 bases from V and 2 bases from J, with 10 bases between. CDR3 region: CASSFGPANTGELFF. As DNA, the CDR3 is TGTGCCAGCAGTTTTGGGCCAGCCAACACCGGGGAGCTGTTTTTT.

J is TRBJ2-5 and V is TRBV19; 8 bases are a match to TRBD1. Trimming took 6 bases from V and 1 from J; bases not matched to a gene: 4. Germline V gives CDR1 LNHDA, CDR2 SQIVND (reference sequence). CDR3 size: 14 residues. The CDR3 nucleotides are TGTGCCAGTAGCCGGACAGGGTCCCAAGAGACCCAGTACTTC. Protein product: CASSRTGSQETQYF.

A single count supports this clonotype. CDR3 region: CASSTSDTTGYGYTF. In DNA form, the CDR3 reads TGTGCCAGTAGTACATCGGACACGACAGGCTATGGCTACACCTTC. The chain carries TRBV19 and TRBJ1-2; possible D gene TRBD1, 6 bases. Trimming cost V 4 bases and J 4 bases, with 16 bases left between them. This CDR3 spans 15 amino acids. Germline CDR1 LNHDA, CDR2 SQIVND (reference sequence).

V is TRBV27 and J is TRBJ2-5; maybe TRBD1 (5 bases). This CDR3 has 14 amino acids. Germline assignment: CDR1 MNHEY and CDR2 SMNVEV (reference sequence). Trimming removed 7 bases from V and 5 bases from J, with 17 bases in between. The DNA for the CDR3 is TGTGCCAGCAACCCCCAGGGCCCCGGGGAGACCCAGTACTTC. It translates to CASNPQGPGETQYF.

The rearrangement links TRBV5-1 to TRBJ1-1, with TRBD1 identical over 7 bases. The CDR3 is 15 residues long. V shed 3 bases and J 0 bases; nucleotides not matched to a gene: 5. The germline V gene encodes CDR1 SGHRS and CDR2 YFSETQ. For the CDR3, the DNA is TGCGCCAGCAGCTCATACAGGGGAATGAACACTGAAGCTTTCTTT. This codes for CASSSYRGMNTEAFF.

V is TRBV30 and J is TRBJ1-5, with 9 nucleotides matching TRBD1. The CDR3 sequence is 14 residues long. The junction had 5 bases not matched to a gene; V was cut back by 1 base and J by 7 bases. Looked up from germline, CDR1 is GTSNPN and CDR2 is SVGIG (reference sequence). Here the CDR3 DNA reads TGTGCCTGGAGTGAGGGACAGGGCGGGCAGCCCCAGCATTTT. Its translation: CAWSEGQGGQPQHF.

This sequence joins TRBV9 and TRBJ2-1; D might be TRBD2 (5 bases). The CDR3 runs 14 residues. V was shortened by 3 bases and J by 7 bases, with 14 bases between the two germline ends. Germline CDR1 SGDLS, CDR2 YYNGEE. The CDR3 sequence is CASSARWERNEQFF. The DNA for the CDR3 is TGTGCCAGCAGCGCAAGGTGGGAGCGGAATGAGCAGTTCTTC.

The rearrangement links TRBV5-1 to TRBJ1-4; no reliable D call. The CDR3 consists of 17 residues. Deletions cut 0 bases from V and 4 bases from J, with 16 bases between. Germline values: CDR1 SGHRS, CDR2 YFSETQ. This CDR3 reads CASSLGLAPSDNEKLFF. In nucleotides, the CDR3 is TGCGCCAGCAGCTTGGGCCTTGCTCCCTCTGATAATGAAAAACTGTTTTTT.

The chain's CDR3 is CASSIPDTVSQQYF. The CDR3 DNA sequence: TGCGCCAGCAGCATACCCGACACGGTGTCCCAGCAGTATTTT. The chain carries TRBV5-1 and TRBJ2-3; unclear D gene. The CDR3 runs to 14 residues. The V end lost 4 bases, the J end lost 11 bases, and 20 bases lay between the germline ends. Germline loops: CDR1 SGHRS, CDR2 YFSETQ. The complete variable domain, with remaining parts taken from reference TRBV5-1 and TRBJ2-3, reads KAGVTQTPRYLIKTRGQQVTLSCSPISGHRSVSWYQQTPGQGLQFLFEYFSETQRNKGNFPGRFSGRQFSNSRSEMNVSTLELGDSALYLCASSIPDTVSQQYFGPGTRLTVL.

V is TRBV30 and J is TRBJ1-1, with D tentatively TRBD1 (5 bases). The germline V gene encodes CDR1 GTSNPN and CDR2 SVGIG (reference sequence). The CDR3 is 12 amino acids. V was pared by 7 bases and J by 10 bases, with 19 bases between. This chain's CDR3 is CASDQGNTGAFF. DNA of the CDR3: TGTGCCTCTGATCAGGGAAATACGGGAGCTTTCTTT.

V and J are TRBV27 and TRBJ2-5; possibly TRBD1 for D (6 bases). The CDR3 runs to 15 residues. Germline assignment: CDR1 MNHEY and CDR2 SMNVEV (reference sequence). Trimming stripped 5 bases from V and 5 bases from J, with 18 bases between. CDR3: CASSPQTGAMETQYF. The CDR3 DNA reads TGTGCCAGCAGTCCTCAGACAGGCGCCATGGAGACCCAGTACTTC.

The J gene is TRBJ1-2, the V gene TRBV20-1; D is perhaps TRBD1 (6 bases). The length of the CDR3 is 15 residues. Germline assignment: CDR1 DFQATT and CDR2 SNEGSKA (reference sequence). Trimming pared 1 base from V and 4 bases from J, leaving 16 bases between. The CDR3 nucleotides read TGCAGTGCTAGAGGTGGTGGGGGCATGATCTATGGCTACACCTTC. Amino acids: CSARGGGGMIYGYTF.

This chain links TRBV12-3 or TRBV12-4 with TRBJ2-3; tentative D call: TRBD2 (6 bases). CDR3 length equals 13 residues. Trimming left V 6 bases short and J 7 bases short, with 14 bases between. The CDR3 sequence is CASSFEEGNTQYF. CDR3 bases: TGTGCCAGCAGCTTCGAGGAGGGAAATACGCAGTATTTT.